This TCR beta chain was found in a study of T cell responses to AZD1222 COVID-19 vaccine. Broader study findings: Researchers report vaccine-associated CD4 TCRs spanning spike, with dominance at 160-218 and 743-854. Clonal diversity was possibly underestimated; the donors were predominantly white British and more often female. Spike-specific TCRs gained breadth and depth after people received two AZD1222 doses.

The table came from immunoSEQ multiplex PCR; TCRdb's copy has only in-frame clones and leaves some out. The top ten hold 1.5% to 2% of the sample, which has some 170,000 clones, around 90% seen once. Germline loops: CDR1 SGHRS, CDR2 YFSETQ. CDR3 length: 21 residues. The ends lost 4 bases at V and 7 bases at J; junction bases unmatched: 25. Remarks on this clone: No antigen is known for it.

The source material was peripheral blood, sampled on day 0 of AZD1222 vaccination. This clonotype was sampled from an adult in good health. The V call is TRBV5-1, the J call TRBJ1-5; 11 nucleotides align to TRBD1. For the CDR3, the DNA is TGCGCCAGCAGCCGAGTGCGACACCGGGACAGGGGGATTACCGTCGGACAGCCCCAGCATTTT. This encodes CASSRVRHRDRGITVGQPQHF.